Following are 18 T cell receptor beta chains from one sample sequenced in a study of blood T cell repertoires in COVID-19. Measured with immunoSEQ multiplex PCR; TCRdb has only the in-frame clones, and not every one. The sample holds about 360,000 clones, around 84% seen once. The source material was peripheral blood. These receptors were collected from a human donor in a cohort sampled during active COVID-19.

J is TRBJ2-1 and V is TRBV23-1, with TRBD1 as a possible D gene (5 bases). TRBV23-1 is an ORF; its function is uncertain. CDR3 size: 14 residues. Trimming took off 5 bases at V and 7 bases at J, with 15 bases between the two ends. The CDR3 DNA reads as TGCGCCAGCAGTTGGGCAGGGCGAACAAATGAGCAGTTCTTC. This sequence encodes CASSWAGRTNEQFF.

This clone was seen once. The chain recombines TRBV2 with TRBJ2-1; possibly TRBD1 for D (6 bases). The CDR3 loop spans 13 amino acids. Germline loops: CDR1 SNHLY, CDR2 FYNNEI. V lost 7 bases to trimming and J lost 0 bases, with 7 bases between them. Here the CDR3 DNA reads TGTGCCAGCAACAGGGTCTCCTACAATGAGCAGTTCTTC. Translation gives CASNRVSYNEQFF.

The J gene is TRBJ2-7, the V gene TRBV15, with 8 bases identical to TRBD1. From germline, CDR1 is LNHNV and CDR2 YYDKDF (reference sequence). V trimming: 1 base; J trimming: 4 bases; junction bases outside the gene matches: 9. The CDR3 consists of 16 residues. CDR3 region: CATSRVSGTGLYEQYF. The DNA of the CDR3 is TGTGCCACCAGCAGAGTTTCCGGGACAGGTCTATACGAGCAGTACTTC.

The rearrangement joins TRBV2 to TRBJ1-5; TRBD1 might be the D (6 bases). Germline V gene lookup returns CDR1 SNHLY and CDR2 FYNNEI. Deletions cut 6 bases from V and 6 bases from J, with 15 bases between. The CDR3 is made up of 14 amino acids. The CDR3 coding sequence is TGTGCCAGCAGGGGAGGGGGGGGCAGTCAGCCCCAGCATTTT. Amino acid sequence: CASRGGGGSQPQHF.

The table lists this clone with a few counts. The chain carries TRBV7-2 and TRBJ1-6, with a possible D match to TRBD1 (5 bases). The ends were cut back, 2 bases at V and 6 bases at J, with 8 bases in the middle. This CDR3 has 14 residues. From germline, CDR1 is SGHTA and CDR2 FQGNSA. This CDR3 reads CASSLRQGNSPLHF. Here the CDR3 DNA reads TGTGCCAGCAGCTTACGGCAGGGTAATTCACCCCTCCACTTT.

This clone showed up just a few times. The V call is TRBV4-1, the J call TRBJ1-3, with D unresolved. The V and J ends lost 0 bases and 0 bases respectively, with 15 bases between them. Germline V CDR1 and CDR2: MGHRA, YSYEKL. The CDR3 extends over 18 amino acids. CDR3 protein: CASSQDRTEEISGNTIYF. CDR3 nucleotides: TGCGCCAGCAGCCAAGACCGGACGGAGGAAATCTCTGGAAACACCATATATTTT.

Note on this clone: With a much larger clone just one base away, this may be a read error. The J gene is TRBJ1-1, the V gene TRBV6-5, with D hard to call. Trimming removed 2 bases at V and 5 bases at J, with 6 bases between. The CDR3 contains 12 residues. From germline, CDR1 is MNHEY and CDR2 SVGAGI. CDR3 protein: CASSYGRTEAFF. DNA of the CDR3: TGTGCCAGCAGTTACGGGAGGACTGAAGCTTTCTTT.

V usage is TRBV28 and J usage is TRBJ2-7; the D gene is possibly TRBD1 (5 bases). The germline V and J ends were trimmed by 5 bases and 4 bases, with 9 bases remaining between them. The CDR3 totals 12 residues. The germline V gene encodes CDR1 MDHEN and CDR2 SYDVKM. The CDR3 is CASSATGYEQYF. The CDR3 DNA follows: TGTGCCAGCAGTGCAACAGGTTACGAGCAGTACTTC. Full variable domain (rest looked up from reference TRBV28 and TRBJ2-7): DVKVTQSSRYLVKRTGEKVFLECVQDMDHENMFWYRQDPGLGLRLIYFSYDVKMKEKGDIPEGYSVSREKKERFSLILESASTNQTSMYLCASSATGYEQYFGPGTRLTVT.

This chain connects TRBV7-3 to TRBJ2-1; 10 nucleotides match TRBD2. The J segment lost 12 bases and the V segment lost 2 bases, leaving 10 bases of the junction unmatched. The CDR3 is 15 residues long. Germline assignment: CDR1 SGHTA and CDR2 FQGTGA. The CDR3: CASSLDGSGGPSQFF. The CDR3 nucleotides read TGTGCCAGCAGCTTAGACGGTAGCGGGGGGCCCTCGCAGTTCTTC.

This clone was observed a handful of times. The chain joins TRBV5-1 to TRBJ1-4; the match to TRBD1 covers 7 bases. Germline-derived CDR1 and CDR2 are SGHRS and YFSETQ. The CDR3 runs to 17 residues. V trimming: 1 base; J trimming: 9 bases; junction bases outside the gene matches: 15. CDR3 sequence: CASSLMGQLEKRQKLFF. The CDR3 DNA sequence: TGCGCCAGCAGCTTGATGGGACAGTTGGAGAAAAGGCAAAAACTGTTTTTT. The whole variable domain, remainder taken from reference TRBV5-1 and TRBJ1-4, is KAGVTQTPRYLIKTRGQQVTLSCSPISGHRSVSWYQQTPGQGLQFLFEYFSETQRNKGNFPGRFSGRQFSNSRSEMNVSTLELGDSALYLCASSLMGQLEKRQKLFFGSGTQLSVL.

The rearrangement joins TRBV19 to TRBJ2-1; 14 positions agree with TRBD2. Germline V gene data show CDR1 as LNHDA and CDR2 as SQIVND (reference sequence). The CDR3 spans 17 residues. J was trimmed by 4 bases and V by 6 bases; bases with no gene match: 8. For the CDR3, the DNA is TGTGCCAGTAGACTATCGACTAGCGGGAGGGGGTACAATGAGCAGTTCTTC. Protein sequence: CASRLSTSGRGYNEQFF.

The V and J genes are TRBV5-1 and TRBJ2-3; TRBD2 matches at 11 bases. The CDR3 runs 15 residues. Germline values: CDR1 SGHRS, CDR2 YFSETQ. V shed 0 bases and J 4 bases; nucleotides not matched to a gene: 1. The CDR3 protein is CASSLVSGGADTQYF. CDR3 nucleotides: TGCGCCAGCAGCTTGGTTAGCGGGGGGGCAGATACGCAGTATTTT.

This chain uses TRBV5-1 with TRBJ2-2; 11 bases agree with TRBD2. The CDR3 consists of 16 residues. The V gene end was trimmed by 4 bases and the J gene end by 1 base; junction bases not matched to a gene: 3. From germline, CDR1 is SGHRS and CDR2 YFSETQ. As DNA, the CDR3 is TGCGCCAGCAGCCTTGGACTAGCGGGGAACACCGGGGAGCTGTTTTTT. Its translation is CASSLGLAGNTGELFF. Filled out from reference TRBV5-1 and TRBJ2-2, the complete variable domain reads KAGVTQTPRYLIKTRGQQVTLSCSPISGHRSVSWYQQTPGQGLQFLFEYFSETQRNKGNFPGRFSGRQFSNSRSEMNVSTLELGDSALYLCASSLGLAGNTGELFFGEGSRLTVL.

This chain links TRBV6-6 with TRBJ1-1, with 7 positions matching TRBD1. There are 14 residues in the CDR3. J was trimmed by 7 bases and V by 4 bases; bases with no gene match: 9. The germline gives CDR1 MNHNY, CDR2 SVGAGI (reference sequence). CDR3: CASSFFPRDSEAFF. The CDR3 DNA follows: TGTGCCAGCAGTTTTTTTCCCCGGGACAGTGAAGCTTTCTTT.

The chain recombines TRBV9 with TRBJ2-7; weak D call: TRBD1 (6 bases). The CDR3 covers 14 residues. CDR1 SGDLS and CDR2 YYNGEE come from the germline V gene. Between the trimmed V and J ends, which lost 2 bases and 4 bases, there was a span of 13 bases. CDR3 protein: CASSVAGDVYEQYF. The DNA for the CDR3 is TGTGCCAGCAGCGTGGCAGGGGACGTGTACGAGCAGTACTTC.

A few counts support this clone. The V call is TRBV6-6, the J call TRBJ1-2; 9 bases are shared with TRBD1. The CDR3 contains 16 residues. In germline, CDR1 is MNHNY, CDR2 SVGAGI (reference sequence). Trimming cost V 4 bases and J 8 bases; bases outside gene matches: 14. Written as DNA, the CDR3 is TGTGCCAGCAGTTCCCGAGACGGGGACAGGGTTTGGGGCTACACCTTC. Translation gives CASSSRDGDRVWGYTF.

The rearrangement joins TRBV27 to TRBJ2-2; possibly TRBD1 for D (6 bases). Germline CDR1 reads MNHEY; CDR2 reads SMNVEV (reference sequence). The V gene lost 5 bases and the J gene lost 0 bases, with 19 bases spanning the gap. The CDR3 contains 18 residues. The CDR3 is CASSPTLGQRSNTGELFF. The CDR3 nucleotides read TGTGCCAGCAGTCCTACCCTTGGACAGCGGTCGAACACCGGGGAGCTGTTTTTT.

This clone has only one observation. V and J are TRBV3-1 (or the pseudogene TRBV3-2) and TRBJ2-5, with 7 nucleotides matching TRBD2. V shed 1 base, J shed 7 bases, and the junction held 6 bases outside the gene matches. This CDR3 comprises 14 residues. Germline lookup yields CDR1 LGHDT and CDR2 YNNKEL (reference sequence). CDR3 bases: TGTGCCAGCAGCCAAGGTCCGGGAGGATGGACCCAGTACTTC. Its translation: CASSQGPGGWTQYF.